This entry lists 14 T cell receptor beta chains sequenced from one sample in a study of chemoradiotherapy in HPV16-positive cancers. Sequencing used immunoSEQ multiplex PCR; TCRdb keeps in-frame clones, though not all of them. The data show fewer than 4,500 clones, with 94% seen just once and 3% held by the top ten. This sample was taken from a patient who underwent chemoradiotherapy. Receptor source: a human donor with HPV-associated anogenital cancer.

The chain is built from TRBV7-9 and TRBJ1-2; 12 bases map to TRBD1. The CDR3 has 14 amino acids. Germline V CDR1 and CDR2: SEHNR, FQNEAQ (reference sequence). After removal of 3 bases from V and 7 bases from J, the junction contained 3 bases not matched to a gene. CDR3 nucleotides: TGTGCCAGCAGCTTGGGACAGGGGGCCGGTGGCTACACCTTC. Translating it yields CASSLGQGAGGYTF.

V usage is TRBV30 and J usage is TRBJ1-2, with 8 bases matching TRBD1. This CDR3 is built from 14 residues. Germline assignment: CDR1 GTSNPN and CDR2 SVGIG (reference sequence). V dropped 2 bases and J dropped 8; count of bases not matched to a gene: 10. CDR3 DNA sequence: TGTGCCTGGAGTACAGGGGGTAGGGGACGGGGCTACACCTTC. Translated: CAWSTGGRGRGYTF. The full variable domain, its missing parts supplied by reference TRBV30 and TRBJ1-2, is SQTIHQWPATLVQPVGSPLSLECTVEGTSNPNLYWYRQAAGRGLQLLFYSVGIGQISSEVPQNLSASRPQDRQFILSSKKLLLSDSGFYLCAWSTGGRGRGYTFGSGTRLTVV.

The CDR3 DNA reads as TGTGCCAGCAGTTTACGGCAAAGCTACTACGAGCAGTACTTC. Its protein product is CASSLRQSYYEQYF. The chain is built from TRBV27 and TRBJ2-7; no clear D. The CDR3 covers 14 residues. Germline loops: CDR1 MNHEY, CDR2 SMNVEV (reference sequence). V was pared by 2 bases and J by 3 bases, with 11 bases between.

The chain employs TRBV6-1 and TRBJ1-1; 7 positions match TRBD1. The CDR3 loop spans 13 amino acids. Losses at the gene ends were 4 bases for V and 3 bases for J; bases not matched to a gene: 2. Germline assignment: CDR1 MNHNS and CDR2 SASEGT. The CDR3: CASSVRGDTEAFF. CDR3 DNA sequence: TGTGCCAGCAGTGTCAGGGGGGACACTGAAGCTTTCTTT.

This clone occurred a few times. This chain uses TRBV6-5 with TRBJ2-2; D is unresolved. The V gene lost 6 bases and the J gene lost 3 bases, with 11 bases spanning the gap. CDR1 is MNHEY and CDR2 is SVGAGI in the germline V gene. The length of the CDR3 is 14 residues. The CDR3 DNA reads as TGTGCCAGCAGCTATACCGGGTACACCGGGGAGCTGTTTTTT. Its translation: CASSYTGYTGELFF.

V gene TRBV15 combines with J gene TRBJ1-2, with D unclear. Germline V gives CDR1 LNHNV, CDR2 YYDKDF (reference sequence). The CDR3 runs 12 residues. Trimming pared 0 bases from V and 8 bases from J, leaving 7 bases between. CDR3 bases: TGTGCCACCAGCAGAGACAGTGGCGGCTACACCTTC. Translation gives CATSRDSGGYTF.

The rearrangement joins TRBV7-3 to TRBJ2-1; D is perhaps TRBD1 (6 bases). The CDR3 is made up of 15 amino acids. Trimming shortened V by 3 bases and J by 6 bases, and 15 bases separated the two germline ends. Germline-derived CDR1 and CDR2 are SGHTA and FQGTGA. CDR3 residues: CASSFTPGAPNEQFF. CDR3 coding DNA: TGTGCCAGCAGCTTTACTCCAGGGGCTCCCAATGAGCAGTTCTTC.

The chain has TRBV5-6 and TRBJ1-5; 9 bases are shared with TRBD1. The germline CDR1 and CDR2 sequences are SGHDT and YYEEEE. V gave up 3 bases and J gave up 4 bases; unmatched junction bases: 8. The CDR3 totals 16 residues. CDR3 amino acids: CASSSRPGQGNQPQHF. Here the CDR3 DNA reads TGTGCCAGCAGCTCCCGACCGGGACAGGGTAATCAGCCCCAGCATTTT.

CDR3 sequence: CASSLGQGIYHEQYF. As DNA, the CDR3 is TGCGCCAGCAGCTTGGGTCAGGGGATCTACCACGAGCAGTACTTC. V gene TRBV5-1 combines with J gene TRBJ2-7, with D possibly TRBD1 on 6 matching bases. Germline V gene sequence: CDR1 SGHRS, CDR2 YFSETQ. Trimming cost V 0 bases and J 5 bases, with 15 bases left between them. The CDR3 has 15 amino acids.

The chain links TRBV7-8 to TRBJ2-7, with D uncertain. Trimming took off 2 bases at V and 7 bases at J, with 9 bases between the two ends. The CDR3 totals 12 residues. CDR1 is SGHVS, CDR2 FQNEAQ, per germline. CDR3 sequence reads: CASSLSTSEQYF. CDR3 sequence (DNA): TGTGCCAGCAGCTTATCAACGTCGGAGCAGTACTTC.

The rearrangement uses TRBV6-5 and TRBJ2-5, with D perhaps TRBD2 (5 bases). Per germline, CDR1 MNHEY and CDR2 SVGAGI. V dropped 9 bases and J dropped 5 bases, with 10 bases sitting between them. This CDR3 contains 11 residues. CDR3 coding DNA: TGTGCCAGTAGGGCGGGCGAGACCCAGTACTTC. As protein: CASRAGETQYF.

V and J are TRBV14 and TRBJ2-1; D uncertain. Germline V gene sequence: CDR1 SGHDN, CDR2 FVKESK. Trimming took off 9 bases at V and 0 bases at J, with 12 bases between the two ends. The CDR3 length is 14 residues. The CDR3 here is CASQGPPSYNEQFF. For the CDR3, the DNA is TGTGCCAGTCAAGGTCCACCCTCCTACAATGAGCAGTTCTTC.

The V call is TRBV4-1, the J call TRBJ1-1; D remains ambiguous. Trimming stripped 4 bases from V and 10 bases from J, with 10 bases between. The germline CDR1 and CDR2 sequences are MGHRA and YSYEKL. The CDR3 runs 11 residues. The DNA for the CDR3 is TGCGCCAGCAGCCTTCGGGCGGGAGCTTTCTTT. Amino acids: CASSLRAGAFF.

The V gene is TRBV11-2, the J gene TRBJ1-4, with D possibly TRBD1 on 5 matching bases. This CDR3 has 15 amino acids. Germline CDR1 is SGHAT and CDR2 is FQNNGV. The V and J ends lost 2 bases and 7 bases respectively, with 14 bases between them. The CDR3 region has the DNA TGTGCCAGCAGCTTACGTAACTCGGGGGTTGAAAAACTGTTTTTT. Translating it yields CASSLRNSGVEKLFF.